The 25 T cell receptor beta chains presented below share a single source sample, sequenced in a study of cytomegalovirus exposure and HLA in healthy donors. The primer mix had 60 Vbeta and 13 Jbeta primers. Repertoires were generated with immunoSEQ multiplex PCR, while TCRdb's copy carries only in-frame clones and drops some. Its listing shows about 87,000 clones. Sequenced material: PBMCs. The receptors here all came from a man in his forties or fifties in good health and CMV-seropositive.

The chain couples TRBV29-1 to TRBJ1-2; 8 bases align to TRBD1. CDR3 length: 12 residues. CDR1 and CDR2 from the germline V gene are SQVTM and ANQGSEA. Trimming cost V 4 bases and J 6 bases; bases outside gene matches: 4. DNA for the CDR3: TGCAGCGTTGCAGCGACAGGGGATGGCTACACCTTC. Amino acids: CSVAATGDGYTF. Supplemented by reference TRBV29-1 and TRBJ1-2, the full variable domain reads SAVISQKPSRDICQRGTSLTIQCQVDSQVTMMFWYRQQPGQSLTLIATANQGSEATYESGFVIDKFPISRPNLTFSTLTVSNMSPEDSSIYLCSVAATGDGYTFGSGTRLTVV.

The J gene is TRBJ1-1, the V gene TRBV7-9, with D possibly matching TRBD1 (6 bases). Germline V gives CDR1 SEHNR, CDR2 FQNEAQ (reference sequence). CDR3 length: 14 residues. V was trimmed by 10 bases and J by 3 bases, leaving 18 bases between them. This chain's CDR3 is CATQRGARYTEAFF. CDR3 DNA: TGTGCCACCCAACGGGGGGCGAGGTACACTGAAGCTTTCTTT.

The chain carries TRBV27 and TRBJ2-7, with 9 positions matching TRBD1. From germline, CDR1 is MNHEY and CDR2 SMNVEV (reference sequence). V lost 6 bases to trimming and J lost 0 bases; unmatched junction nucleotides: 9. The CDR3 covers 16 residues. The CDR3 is CASSWDRESSSYEQYF. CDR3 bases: TGTGCCAGCAGCTGGGACAGGGAGAGCTCCTCCTACGAGCAGTACTTC.

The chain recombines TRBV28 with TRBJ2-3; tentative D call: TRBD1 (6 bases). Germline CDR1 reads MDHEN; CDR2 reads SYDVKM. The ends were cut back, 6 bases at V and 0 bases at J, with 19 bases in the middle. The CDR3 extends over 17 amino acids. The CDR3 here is CASSQATPQGSTDTQYF. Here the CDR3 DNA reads TGTGCCAGCAGCCAAGCCACGCCGCAGGGGAGCACAGATACGCAGTATTTT.

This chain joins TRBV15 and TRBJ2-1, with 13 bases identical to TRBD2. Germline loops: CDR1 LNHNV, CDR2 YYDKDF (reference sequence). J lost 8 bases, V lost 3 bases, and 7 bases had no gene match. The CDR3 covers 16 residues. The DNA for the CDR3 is TGTGCCACCAGCAGGCCAGGGACTAGCGGGATCGATGAGCAGTTCTTC. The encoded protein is CATSRPGTSGIDEQFF.

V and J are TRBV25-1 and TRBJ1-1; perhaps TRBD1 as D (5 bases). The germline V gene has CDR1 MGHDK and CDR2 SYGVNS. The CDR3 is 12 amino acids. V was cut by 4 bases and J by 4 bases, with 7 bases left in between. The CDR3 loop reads CASSGGGTEAFF. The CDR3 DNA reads TGTGCCAGCAGTGGGGGGGGCACTGAAGCTTTCTTT.

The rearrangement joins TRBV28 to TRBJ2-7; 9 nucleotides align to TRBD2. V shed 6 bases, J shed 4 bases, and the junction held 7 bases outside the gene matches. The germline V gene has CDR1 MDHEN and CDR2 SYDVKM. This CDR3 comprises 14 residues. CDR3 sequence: CASRPSSGVYEQYV. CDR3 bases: TGTGCCAGCAGACCCTCTAGCGGGGTATACGAGCAGTACGTC.

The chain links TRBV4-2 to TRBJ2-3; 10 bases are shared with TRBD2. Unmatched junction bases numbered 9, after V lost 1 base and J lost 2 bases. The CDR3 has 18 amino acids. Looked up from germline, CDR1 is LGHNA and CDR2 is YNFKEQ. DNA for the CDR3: TGTGCCAGCAGCCAAGGGCTAGCGGGAGAGGATTTCACAGATACGCAGTATTTT. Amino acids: CASSQGLAGEDFTDTQYF.

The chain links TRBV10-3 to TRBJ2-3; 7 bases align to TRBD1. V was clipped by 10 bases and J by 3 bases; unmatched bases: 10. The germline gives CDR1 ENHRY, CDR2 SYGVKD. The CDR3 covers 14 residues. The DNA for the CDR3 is TGTGCCACCGTGACAGGGAAGGCGACAGATACGCAGTATTTT. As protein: CATVTGKATDTQYF.

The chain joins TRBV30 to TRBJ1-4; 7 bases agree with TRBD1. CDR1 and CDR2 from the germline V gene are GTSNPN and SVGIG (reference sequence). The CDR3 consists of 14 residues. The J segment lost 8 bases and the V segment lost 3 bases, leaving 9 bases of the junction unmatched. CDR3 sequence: CAWSFTDREEKLFF. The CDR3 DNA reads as TGTGCCTGGAGCTTTACCGACAGGGAAGAAAAACTGTTTTTT.

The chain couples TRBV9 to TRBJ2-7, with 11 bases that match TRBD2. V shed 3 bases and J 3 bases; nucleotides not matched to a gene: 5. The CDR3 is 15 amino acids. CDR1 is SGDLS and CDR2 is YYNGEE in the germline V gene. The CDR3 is CASSDSGLAVYEQYF. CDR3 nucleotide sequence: TGTGCCAGCAGCGACTCGGGACTAGCGGTCTACGAGCAGTACTTC.

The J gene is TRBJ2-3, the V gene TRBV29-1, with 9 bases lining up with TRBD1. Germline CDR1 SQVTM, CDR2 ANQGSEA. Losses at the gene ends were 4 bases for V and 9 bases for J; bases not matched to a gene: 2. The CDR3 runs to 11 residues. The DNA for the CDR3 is TGCAGCGTTGCCGGGACAGGGACGCAGTATTTT. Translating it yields CSVAGTGTQYF.

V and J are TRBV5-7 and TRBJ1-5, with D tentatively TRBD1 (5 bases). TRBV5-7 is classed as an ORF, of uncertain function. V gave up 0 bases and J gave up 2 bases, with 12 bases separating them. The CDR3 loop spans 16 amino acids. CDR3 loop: CASSLARAPGNQPQHF. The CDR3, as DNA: TGTGCCAGCAGCTTGGCCAGGGCCCCCGGCAATCAGCCCCAGCATTTT.

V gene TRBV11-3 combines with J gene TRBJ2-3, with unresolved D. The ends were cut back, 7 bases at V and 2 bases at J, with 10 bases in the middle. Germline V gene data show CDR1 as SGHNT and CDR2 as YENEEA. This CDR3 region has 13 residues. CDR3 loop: CASTPQLTDTQYF. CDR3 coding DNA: TGTGCCAGCACTCCACAGCTCACAGATACGCAGTATTTT.

Here the CDR3 reads CASSQSTKTGSYEQYF. The CDR3 nucleotides read TGCGCCAGCAGCCAATCGACAAAGACAGGGAGCTACGAGCAGTACTTC. The chain is built from TRBV4-1 and TRBJ2-7, with 7 positions matching TRBD1. J was trimmed by 3 bases and V by 2 bases; bases with no gene match: 10. CDR1 and CDR2 from the germline V gene are MGHRA and YSYEKL. The CDR3 is 16 residues long.

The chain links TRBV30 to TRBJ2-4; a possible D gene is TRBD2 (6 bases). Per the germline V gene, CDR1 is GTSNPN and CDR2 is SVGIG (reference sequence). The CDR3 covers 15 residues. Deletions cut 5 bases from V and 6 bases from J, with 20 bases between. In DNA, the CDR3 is TGTGCCTGGGCAAGGGACTGGGGAATTACAAACATTCAGTACTTC. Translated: CAWARDWGITNIQYF.

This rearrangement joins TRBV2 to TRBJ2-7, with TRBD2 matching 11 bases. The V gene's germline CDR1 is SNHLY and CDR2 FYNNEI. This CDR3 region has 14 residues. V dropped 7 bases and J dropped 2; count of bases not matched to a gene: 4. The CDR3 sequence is CASKLAGDAYEQYF. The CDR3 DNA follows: TGTGCCAGCAAACTAGCGGGAGACGCCTACGAGCAGTACTTC. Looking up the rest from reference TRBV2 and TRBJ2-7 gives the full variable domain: EPEVTQTPSHQVTQMGQEVILRCVPISNHLYFYWYRQILGQKVEFLVSFYNNEISEKSEIFDDQFSVERPDGSNFTLKIRSTKLEDSAMYFCASKLAGDAYEQYFGPGTRLTVT.

The CDR3 DNA reads as TGTGCCAGCAGTTCGCGGGCTAGCGAGACCCAGTACTTC. The encoded protein is CASSSRASETQYF. The rearrangement uses TRBV6-5 and TRBJ2-5, with D maybe TRBD2 (5 bases). Trimming cost V 4 bases and J 5 bases, with 11 bases left between them. Germline lookup yields CDR1 MNHEY and CDR2 SVGAGI. The CDR3 totals 13 residues.

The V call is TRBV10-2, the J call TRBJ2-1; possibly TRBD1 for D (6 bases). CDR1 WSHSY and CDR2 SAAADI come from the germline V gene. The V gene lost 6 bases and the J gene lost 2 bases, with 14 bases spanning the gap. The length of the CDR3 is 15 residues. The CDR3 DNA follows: TGCGCCAGCAGCCGACAGGTGAGCCCCTACAATGAGCAGTTCTTC. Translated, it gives CASSRQVSPYNEQFF.

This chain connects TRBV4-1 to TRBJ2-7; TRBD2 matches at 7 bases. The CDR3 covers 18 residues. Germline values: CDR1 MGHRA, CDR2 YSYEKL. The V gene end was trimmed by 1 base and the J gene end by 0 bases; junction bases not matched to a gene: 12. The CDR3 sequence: CASSQGPFQSGDSYEQYV. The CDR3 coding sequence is TGCGCCAGCAGCCAAGGCCCTTTCCAAAGCGGGGACTCCTACGAGCAGTACGTC.

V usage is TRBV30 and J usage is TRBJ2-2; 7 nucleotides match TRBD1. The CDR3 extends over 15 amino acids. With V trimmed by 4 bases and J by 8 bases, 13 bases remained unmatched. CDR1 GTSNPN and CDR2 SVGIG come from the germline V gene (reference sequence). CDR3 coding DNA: TGTGCCTGGATGACAGGGTTCTCGGTGTTGGGGGAGCTGTTTTTT. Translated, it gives CAWMTGFSVLGELFF.

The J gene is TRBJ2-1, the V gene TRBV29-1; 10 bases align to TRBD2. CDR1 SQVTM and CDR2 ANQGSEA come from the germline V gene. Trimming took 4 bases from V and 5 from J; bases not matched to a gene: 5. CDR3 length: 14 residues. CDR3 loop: CSVASLAGDNEQFF. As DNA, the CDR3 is TGCAGCGTTGCGAGCCTAGCGGGAGACAATGAGCAGTTCTTC.

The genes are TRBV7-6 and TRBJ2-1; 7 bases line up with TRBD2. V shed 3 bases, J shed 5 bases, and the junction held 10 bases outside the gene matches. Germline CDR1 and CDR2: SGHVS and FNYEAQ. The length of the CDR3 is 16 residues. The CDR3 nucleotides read TGTGCCAGCAGCTTCACCGTCCGGGCGGGGGACAATGAGCAGTTCTTC. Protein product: CASSFTVRAGDNEQFF.

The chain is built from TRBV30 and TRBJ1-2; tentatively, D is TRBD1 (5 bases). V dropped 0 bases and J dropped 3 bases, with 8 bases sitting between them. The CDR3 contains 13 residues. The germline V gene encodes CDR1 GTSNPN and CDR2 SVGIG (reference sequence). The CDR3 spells CAWSVGRDYGYTF. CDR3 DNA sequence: TGTGCCTGGAGTGTCGGCAGGGACTATGGCTACACCTTC.

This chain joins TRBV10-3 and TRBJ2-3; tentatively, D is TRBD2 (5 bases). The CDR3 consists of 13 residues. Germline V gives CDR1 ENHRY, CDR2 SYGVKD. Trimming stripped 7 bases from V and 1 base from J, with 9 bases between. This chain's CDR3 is CAINRAGTDTQYF. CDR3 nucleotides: TGTGCCATCAACAGAGCGGGCACAGATACGCAGTATTTT.